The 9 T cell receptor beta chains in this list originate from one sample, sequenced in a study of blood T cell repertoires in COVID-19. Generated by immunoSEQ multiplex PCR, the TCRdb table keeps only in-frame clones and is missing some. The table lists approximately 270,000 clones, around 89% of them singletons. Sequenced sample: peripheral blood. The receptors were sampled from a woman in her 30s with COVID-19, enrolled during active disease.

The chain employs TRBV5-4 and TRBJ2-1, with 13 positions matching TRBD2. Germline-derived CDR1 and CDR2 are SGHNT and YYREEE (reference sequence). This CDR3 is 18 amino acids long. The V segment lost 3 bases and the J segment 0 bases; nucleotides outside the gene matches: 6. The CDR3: CASSSGTSGVSSYNEQFF. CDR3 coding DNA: TGTGCCAGCAGCTCCGGGACTAGCGGGGTGAGCTCCTACAATGAGCAGTTCTTC.

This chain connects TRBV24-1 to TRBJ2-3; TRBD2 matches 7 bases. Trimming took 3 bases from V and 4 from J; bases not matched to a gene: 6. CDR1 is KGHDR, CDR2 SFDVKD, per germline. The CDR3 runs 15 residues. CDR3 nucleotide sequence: TGTGCCACCAGTGATCCGAGCGGGGTGGCAGATACGCAGTATTTT. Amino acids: CATSDPSGVADTQYF.

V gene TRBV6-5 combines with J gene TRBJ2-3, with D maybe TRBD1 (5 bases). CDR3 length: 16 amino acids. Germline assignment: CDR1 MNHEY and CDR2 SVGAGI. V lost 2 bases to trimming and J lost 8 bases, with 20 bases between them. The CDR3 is CASSYGAPPNGATQYF. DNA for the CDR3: TGTGCCAGCAGTTACGGCGCCCCCCCGAATGGGGCTACGCAGTATTTT.

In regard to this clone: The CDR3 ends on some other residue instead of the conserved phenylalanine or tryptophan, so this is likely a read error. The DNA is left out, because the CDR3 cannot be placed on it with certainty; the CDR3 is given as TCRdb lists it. Here the CDR3 reads CASSPTTERCGWV. The chain carries TRBV5-1 and TRBJ2-3; the table assigns TRBD2, which was not confirmed against the DNA. 13 amino acids form the CDR3, both terminal residues included. Germline V gene sequence: CDR1 SGHRS, CDR2 YFSETQ.

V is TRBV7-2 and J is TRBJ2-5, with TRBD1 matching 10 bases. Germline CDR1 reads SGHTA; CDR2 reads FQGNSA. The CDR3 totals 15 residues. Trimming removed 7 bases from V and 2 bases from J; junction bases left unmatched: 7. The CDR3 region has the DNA TGTGCCAGCAACACTGACAGGGGGCGTCAAGAGACCCAGTACTTC. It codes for CASNTDRGRQETQYF.

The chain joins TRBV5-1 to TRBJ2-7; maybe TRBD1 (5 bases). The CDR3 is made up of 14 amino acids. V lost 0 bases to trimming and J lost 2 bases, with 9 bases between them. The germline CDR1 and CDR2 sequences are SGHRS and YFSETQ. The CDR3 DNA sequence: TGCGCCAGCAGCTTGGAGGGGTGGCCCTACGAGCAGTACTTC. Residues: CASSLEGWPYEQYF.

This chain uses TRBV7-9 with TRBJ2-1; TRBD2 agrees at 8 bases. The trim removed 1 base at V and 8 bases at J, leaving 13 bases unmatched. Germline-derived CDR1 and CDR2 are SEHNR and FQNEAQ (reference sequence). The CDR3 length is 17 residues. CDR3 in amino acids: CASSLGGLAGPRDEQFF. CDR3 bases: TGTGCCAGCAGCTTAGGGGGCCTAGCGGGCCCCAGGGATGAGCAGTTCTTC. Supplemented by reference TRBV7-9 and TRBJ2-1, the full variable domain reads DTGVSQNPRHKITKRGQNVTFRCDPISEHNRLYWYRQTLGQGPEFLTYFQNEAQLEKSRLLSDRFSAERPKGSFSTLEIQRTEQGDSAMYLCASSLGGLAGPRDEQFFGPGTRLTVL.

The CDR3 DNA reads TGTGCCAGCAGTTACTCGAAAGCAGGGGGAACAGATACGCAGTATTTT. Translation: CASSYSKAGGTDTQYF. The chain recombines TRBV6-2 or TRBV6-3 with TRBJ2-3; 7 positions match TRBD1. The germline gives CDR1 MNHEY, CDR2 SVGEGT. Losses at the gene ends were 0 bases for V and 3 bases for J; bases not matched to a gene: 6. The CDR3 sequence is 16 residues long.

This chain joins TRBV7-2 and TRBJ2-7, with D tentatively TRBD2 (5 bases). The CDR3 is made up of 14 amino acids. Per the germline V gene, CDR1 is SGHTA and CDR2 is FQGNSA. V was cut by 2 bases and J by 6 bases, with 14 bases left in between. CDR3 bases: TGTGCCAGCAGCTTAAGCTACTTAGGAGGCGAGCAGTACGTC. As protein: CASSLSYLGGEQYV.